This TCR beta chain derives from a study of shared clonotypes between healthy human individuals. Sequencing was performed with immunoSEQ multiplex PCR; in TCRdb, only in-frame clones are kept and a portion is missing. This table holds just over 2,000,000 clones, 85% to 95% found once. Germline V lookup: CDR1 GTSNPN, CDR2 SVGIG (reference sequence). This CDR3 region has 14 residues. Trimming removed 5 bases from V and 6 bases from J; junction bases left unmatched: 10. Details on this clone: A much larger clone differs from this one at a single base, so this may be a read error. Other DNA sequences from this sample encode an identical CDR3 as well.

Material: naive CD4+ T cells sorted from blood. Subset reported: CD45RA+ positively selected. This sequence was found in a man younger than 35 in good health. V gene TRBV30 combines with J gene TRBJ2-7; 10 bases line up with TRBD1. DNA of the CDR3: TGTGCCTGGGGCCCGGGACAGGGGATAGGCGAGCAGTACTTC. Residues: CAWGPGQGIGEQYF.